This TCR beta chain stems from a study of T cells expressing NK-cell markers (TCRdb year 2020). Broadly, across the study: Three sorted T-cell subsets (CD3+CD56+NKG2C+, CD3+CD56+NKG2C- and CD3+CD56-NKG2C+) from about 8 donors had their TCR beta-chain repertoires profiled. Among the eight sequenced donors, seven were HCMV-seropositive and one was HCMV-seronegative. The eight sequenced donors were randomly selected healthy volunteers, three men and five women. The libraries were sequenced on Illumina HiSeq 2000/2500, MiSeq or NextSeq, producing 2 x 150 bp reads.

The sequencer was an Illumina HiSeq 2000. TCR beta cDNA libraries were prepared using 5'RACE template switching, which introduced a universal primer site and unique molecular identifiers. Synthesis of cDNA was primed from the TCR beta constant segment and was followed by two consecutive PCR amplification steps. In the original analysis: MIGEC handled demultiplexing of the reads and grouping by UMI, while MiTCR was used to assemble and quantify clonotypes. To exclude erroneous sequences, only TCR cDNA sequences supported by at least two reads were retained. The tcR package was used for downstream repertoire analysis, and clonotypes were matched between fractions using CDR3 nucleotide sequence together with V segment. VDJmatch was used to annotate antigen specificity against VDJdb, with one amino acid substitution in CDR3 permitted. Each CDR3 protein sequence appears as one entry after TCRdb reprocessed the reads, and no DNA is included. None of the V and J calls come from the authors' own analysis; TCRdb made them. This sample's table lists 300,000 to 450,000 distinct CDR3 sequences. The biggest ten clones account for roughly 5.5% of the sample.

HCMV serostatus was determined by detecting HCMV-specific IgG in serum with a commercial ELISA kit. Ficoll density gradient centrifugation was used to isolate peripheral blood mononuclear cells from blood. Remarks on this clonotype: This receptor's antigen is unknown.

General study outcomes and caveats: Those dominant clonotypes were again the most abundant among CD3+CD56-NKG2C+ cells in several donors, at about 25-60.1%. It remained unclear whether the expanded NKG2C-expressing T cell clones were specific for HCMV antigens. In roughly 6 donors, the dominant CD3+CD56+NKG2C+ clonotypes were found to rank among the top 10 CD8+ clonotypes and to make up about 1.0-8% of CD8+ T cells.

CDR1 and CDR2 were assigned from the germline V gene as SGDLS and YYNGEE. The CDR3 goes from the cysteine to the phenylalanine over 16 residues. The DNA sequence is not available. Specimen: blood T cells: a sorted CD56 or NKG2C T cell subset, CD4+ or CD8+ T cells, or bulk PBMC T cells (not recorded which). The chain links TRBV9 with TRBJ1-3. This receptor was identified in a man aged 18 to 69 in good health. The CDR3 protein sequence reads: CASSAVPQNSGNTIYF.